This TCR beta chain was identified in a study of T-cell reconstitution after alpha-beta-depleted transplantation in children. The CDR3 sequence is 18 residues long. V was clipped by 5 bases and J by 4 bases; unmatched bases: 15. Germline assignment: CDR1 SGHTA and CDR2 FQGNSA. There are a few counts of this clonotype. TCRbeta library preparation incorporated unique molecular identifiers. TCRdb re-analysed the PCR reads in MiXCR, keeping a single row per CDR3 protein. The data hold about 340,000 distinct CDR3 sequences, with 10% to 15% observed a single time. This chain uses TRBV7-2 with TRBJ2-5, with 11 bases lining up with TRBD2. This receptor was identified in a human donor who donated a stem cell graft to a child with Fanconi anemia. The input for sequencing was PBMCs, taken from the stem cell graft. DNA of the CDR3: TGTGCCAGCAGCCTTGGCCTTAGCGGGGGGGCCGGGGGAGAGACCCAGTACTTC. Its translation: CASSLGLSGGAGGETQYF.